This T cell receptor beta chain comes out of a study of beta chain features in type 1 diabetes. Points from the study as a whole: The influence of HLA type on TCRB rearrangement stayed undetermined. Shorter TCRB CDR3s, moderately but significantly so, marked every one of the four CD4+ subsets in Type 1 diabetes patients. For patients and controls alike, PCR might favor shorter templates to the same degree. Highly expressing activated T cells could be over-counted with a cDNA template.

The sample holds a few counts of this clone. No antigen is known for it. The CDR3 is made up of 14 amino acids. Trimming cost V 6 bases and J 5 bases, with 16 bases left between them. CDR1 is SQVTM, CDR2 ANQGSEA, per germline. Isolated RNA was reverse transcribed in full, so expressed TCRB transcripts were sequenced. Assay used: immunoSEQ multiplex PCR; TCRdb lists only in-frame clones, some missing. The sample lists about 160,000 clones; approximately 8% were seen once. Sequencing was done on a sample of central memory CD4+ T cells from blood. The chain joins TRBV29-1 to TRBJ1-4; maybe TRBD1 (5 bases). This sequence was found in a man aged 18 to 29 with type 1 diabetes. Here the CDR3 reads CSVGIFGGNEKLFF. For the CDR3, the DNA is TGCAGCGTCGGGATATTTGGGGGGAATGAAAAACTGTTTTTT. Variable domain in full (rest from reference TRBV29-1 and TRBJ1-4): SAVISQKPSRDICQRGTSLTIQCQVDSQVTMMFWYRQQPGQSLTLIATANQGSEATYESGFVIDKFPISRPNLTFSTLTVSNMSPEDSSIYLCSVGIFGGNEKLFFGSGTQLSVL.